These 5 T cell receptor beta chains were sequenced from one sample in a study of shared clonotypes between healthy human individuals. Clones were sequenced by immunoSEQ multiplex PCR, and TCRdb holds only the in-frame ones, with some missing. The profile covers more than 500,000 clones, with about 95% appearing a single time and approximately 0.11% taken by the ten largest. Cells designated naive CD8 were CD45RO-negative and were positively selected for CCR7, with terminally differentiated effector memory CD45RA+ cells excluded. Sequenced input: naive CD8+ T cells sorted from blood. All receptors derive from a woman aged 25 to 39 in good health.

This CDR3 reads CASSLGGGGETQYF. The DNA for the CDR3 is TGTGCCAGCAGCTTGGGAGGGGGCGGAGAGACCCAGTACTTC. The chain has TRBV5-5 and TRBJ2-5; 7 nucleotides align to TRBD1. With 0 bases clipped from V and 4 bases from J, the junction kept 3 bases outside the gene matches. CDR3 length equals 14 residues. CDR1 is SGHKS, CDR2 YYEKEE, per germline (reference sequence).

The chain couples TRBV7-9 to TRBJ2-1; D is possibly TRBD2 (7 bases). The CDR3 spans 16 residues. Germline CDR1 is SEHNR and CDR2 is FQNEAQ (reference sequence). V was shortened by 1 base and J by 2 bases, with 12 bases between the two germline ends. The CDR3 DNA sequence: TGTGCCAGCAGCTTAGGCCGGGGGGCCACCTACAATGAGCAGTTCTTC. Translated, it gives CASSLGRGATYNEQFF.

The rearrangement links TRBV27 to TRBJ1-5, with no clear D. The V gene's germline CDR1 is MNHEY and CDR2 SMNVEV (reference sequence). The ends were cut back, 2 bases at V and 7 bases at J, with 12 bases in the middle. CDR3 length: 14 residues. The CDR3 DNA reads TGTGCCAGCAGTTTAGGTAGTGTGGGCCAGCCCCAGCATTTT. Amino acid sequence: CASSLGSVGQPQHF.

This chain links TRBV14 with TRBJ2-3; D remains ambiguous. V gave up 1 base and J gave up 6 bases, with 23 bases separating them. Looked up from germline, CDR1 is SGHDN and CDR2 is FVKESK. CDR3 length equals 18 residues. This CDR3 is CASSQAFGSRLVTDTQYF. CDR3 bases: TGTGCCAGCAGCCAAGCGTTCGGAAGCCGCCTGGTTACGGATACGCAGTATTTT.

The chain is built from TRBV4-1 and TRBJ2-7, with TRBD1 as a possible D gene (5 bases). Germline assignment: CDR1 MGHRA and CDR2 YSYEKL. The germline V and J ends were trimmed by 1 base and 2 bases, with 15 bases remaining between them. The CDR3 loop spans 16 amino acids. CDR3: CASSQGQGEETYEQYF. The CDR3 coding sequence is TGCGCCAGCAGCCAAGGTCAGGGCGAGGAGACCTACGAGCAGTACTTC.